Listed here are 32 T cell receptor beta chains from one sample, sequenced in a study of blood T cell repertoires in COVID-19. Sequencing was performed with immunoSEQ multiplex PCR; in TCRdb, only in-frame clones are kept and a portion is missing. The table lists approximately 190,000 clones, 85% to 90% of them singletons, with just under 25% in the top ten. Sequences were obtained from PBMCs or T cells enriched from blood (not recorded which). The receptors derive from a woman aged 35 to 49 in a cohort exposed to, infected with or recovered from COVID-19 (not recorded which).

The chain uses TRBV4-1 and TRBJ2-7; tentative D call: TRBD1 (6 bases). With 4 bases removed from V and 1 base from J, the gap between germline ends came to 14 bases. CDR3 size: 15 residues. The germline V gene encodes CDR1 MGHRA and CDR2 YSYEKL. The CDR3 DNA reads TGCGCCAGCAGCCTTGAAAACAGGGAATCCTACGAGCAGTACTTC. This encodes CASSLENRESYEQYF.

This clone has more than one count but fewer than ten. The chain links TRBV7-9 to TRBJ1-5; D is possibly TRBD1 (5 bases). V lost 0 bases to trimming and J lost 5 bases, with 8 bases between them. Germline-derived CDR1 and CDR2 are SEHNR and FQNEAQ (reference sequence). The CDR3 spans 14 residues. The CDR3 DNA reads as TGTGCCAGCAGCTTAGCAGGGGCTTATCAGCCCCAGCATTTT. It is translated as CASSLAGAYQPQHF.

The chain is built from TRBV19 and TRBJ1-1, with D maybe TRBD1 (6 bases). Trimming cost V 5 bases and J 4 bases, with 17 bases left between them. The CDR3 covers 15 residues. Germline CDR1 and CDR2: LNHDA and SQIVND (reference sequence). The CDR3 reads CASSARGGWRTEAFF. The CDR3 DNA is TGTGCCAGTAGTGCCAGAGGGGGTTGGCGCACTGAAGCTTTCTTT.

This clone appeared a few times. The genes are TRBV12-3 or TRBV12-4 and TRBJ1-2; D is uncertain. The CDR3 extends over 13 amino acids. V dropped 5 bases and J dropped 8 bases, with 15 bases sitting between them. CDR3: CASSPDRAAGYTF. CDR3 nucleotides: TGTGCCAGCAGTCCCGACCGCGCGGCCGGCTACACCTTC.

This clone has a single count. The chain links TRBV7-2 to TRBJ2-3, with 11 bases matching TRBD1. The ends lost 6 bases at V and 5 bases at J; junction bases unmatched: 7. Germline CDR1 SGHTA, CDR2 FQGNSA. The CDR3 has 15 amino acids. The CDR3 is CASSWTGGAEDTQYF. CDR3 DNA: TGTGCCAGCAGTTGGACAGGGGGCGCCGAAGATACGCAGTATTTT.

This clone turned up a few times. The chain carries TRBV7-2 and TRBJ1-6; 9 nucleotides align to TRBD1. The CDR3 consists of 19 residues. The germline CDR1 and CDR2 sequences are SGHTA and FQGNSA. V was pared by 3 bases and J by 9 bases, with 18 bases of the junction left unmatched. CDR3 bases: TGTGCCAGCAGCTTTTCATCCGAGCGAGGACAGGGGCTTGGTTCACCCCTCCACTTT. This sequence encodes CASSFSSERGQGLGSPLHF.

CDR3 sequence (DNA): TGTGCCAGCACCCGAAGGACTCTTCTTGAAGCTTTCTTT. Encoded protein: CASTRRTLLEAFF. The V gene is TRBV7-8, the J gene TRBJ1-1; D remains unclear. The V gene lost 7 bases and the J gene lost 7 bases, with 16 bases spanning the gap. This CDR3 spans 13 amino acids. The germline V gene has CDR1 SGHVS and CDR2 FQNEAQ.

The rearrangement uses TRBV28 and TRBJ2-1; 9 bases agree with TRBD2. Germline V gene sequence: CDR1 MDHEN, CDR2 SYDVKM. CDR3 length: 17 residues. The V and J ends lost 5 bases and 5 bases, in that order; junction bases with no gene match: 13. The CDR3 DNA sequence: TGTGCCAGCAGTCCCCGACTTGCGGGGGGGAGGAACAATGAGCAGTTCTTC. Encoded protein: CASSPRLAGGRNNEQFF.

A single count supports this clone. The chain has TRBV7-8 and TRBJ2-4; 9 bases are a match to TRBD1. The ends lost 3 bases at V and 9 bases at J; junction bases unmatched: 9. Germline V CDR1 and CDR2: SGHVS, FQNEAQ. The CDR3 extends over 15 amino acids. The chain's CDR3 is CASSFRTGERIIQYF. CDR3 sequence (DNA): TGTGCCAGCAGCTTCCGGACAGGGGAAAGAATCATTCAGTACTTC.

This CDR3 reads CASSLAGPNTEAFF. The CDR3 DNA reads as TGTGCCAGCAGCTTAGCAGGCCCCAACACTGAAGCTTTCTTT. V usage is TRBV11-3 and J usage is TRBJ1-1, with D uncertain. CDR3 length: 14 residues. V was cut by 1 base and J by 2 bases, with 8 bases left in between. From germline, CDR1 is SGHNT and CDR2 YENEEA.

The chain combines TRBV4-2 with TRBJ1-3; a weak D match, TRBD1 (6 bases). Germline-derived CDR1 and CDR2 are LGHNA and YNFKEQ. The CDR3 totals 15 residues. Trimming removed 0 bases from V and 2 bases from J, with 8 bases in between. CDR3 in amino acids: CASSQDRTAGNTIYF. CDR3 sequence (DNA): TGTGCCAGCAGCCAAGACCGGACAGCTGGAAACACCATATATTTT.

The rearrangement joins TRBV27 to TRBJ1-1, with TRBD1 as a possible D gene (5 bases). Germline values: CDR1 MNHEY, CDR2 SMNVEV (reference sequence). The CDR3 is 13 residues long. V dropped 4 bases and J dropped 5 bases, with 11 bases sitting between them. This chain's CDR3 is CASSWRGETEAFF. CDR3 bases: TGTGCCAGCAGTTGGCGGGGGGAGACTGAAGCTTTCTTT.

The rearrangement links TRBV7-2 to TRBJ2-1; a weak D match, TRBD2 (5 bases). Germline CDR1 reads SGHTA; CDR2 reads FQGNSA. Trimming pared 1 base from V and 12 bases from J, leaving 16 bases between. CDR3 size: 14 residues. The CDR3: CASSLGFRQAGQFF. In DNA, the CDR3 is TGTGCCAGCAGCTTAGGATTCAGGCAGGCGGGGCAGTTCTTC.

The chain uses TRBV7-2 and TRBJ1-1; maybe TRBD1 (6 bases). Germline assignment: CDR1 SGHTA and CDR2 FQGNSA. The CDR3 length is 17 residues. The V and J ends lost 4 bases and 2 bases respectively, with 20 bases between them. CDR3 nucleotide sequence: TGTGCCAGCAGCTCAAAGCGCACCAGGGGCCTTAACACTGAAGCTTTCTTT. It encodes CASSSKRTRGLNTEAFF.

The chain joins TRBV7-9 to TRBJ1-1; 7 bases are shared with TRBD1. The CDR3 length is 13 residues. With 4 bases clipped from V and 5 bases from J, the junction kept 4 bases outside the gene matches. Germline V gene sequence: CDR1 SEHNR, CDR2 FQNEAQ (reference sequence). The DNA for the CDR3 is TGTGCCAGCAGCTCGACAGGGTTGACTGAAGCTTTCTTT. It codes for CASSSTGLTEAFF.

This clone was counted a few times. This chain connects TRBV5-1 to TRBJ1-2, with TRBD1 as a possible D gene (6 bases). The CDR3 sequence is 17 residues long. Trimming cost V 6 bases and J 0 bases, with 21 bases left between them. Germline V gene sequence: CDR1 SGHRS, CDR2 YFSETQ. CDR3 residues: CASKPQPTGWANYGYTF. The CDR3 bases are TGCGCCAGCAAACCACAACCTACAGGGTGGGCTAACTATGGCTACACCTTC.

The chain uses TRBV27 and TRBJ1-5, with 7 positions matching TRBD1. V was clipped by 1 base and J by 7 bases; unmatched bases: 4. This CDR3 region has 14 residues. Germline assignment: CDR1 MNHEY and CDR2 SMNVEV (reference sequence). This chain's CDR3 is CASSLFQGGQPQHF. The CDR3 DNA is TGTGCCAGCAGTTTATTCCAGGGGGGCCAGCCCCAGCATTTT.

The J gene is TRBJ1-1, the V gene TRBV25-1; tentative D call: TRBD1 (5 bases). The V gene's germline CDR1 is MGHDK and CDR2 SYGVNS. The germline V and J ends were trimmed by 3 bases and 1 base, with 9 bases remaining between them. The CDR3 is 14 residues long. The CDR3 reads CASSDGAQNTEAFF. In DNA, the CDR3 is TGTGCCAGCAGTGATGGGGCCCAGAACACTGAAGCTTTCTTT.

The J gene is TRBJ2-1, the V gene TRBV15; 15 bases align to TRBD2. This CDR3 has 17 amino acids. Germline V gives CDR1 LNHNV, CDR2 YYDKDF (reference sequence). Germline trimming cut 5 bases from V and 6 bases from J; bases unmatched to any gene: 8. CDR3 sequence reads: CATSRRTSGGVGNEQFF. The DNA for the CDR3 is TGTGCCACCAGCCGCCGGACTAGCGGGGGGGTAGGCAATGAGCAGTTCTTC.

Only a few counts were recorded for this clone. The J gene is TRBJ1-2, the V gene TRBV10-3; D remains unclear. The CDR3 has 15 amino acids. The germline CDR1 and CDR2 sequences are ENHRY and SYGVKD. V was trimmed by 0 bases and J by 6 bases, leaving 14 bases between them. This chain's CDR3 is CAISESREMANGYTF. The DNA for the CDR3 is TGTGCCATCAGTGAGTCGCGGGAAATGGCAAATGGCTACACCTTC.

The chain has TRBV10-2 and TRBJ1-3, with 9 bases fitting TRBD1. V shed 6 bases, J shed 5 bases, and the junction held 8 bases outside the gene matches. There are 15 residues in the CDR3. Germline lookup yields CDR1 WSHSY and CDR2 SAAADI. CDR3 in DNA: TGCGCCAGCAGGACTGGGACAGGGACAAGAAACACCATATATTTT. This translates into CASRTGTGTRNTIYF.

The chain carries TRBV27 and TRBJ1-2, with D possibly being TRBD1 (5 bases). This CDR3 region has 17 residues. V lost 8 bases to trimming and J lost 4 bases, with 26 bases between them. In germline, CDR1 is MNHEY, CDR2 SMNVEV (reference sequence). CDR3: CASLSQWVQGASYGYTF. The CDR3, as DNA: TGTGCCAGCCTGAGCCAGTGGGTCCAGGGCGCTAGCTATGGCTACACCTTC.

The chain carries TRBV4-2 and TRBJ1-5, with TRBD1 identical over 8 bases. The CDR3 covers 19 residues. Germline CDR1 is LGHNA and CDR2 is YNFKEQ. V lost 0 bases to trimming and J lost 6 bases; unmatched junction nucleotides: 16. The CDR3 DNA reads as TGTGCCAGCAGCCAAGACCCGGGTGCAGGGGGCATTTGGGGTCAGCCCCAGCATTTT. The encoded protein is CASSQDPGAGGIWGQPQHF.

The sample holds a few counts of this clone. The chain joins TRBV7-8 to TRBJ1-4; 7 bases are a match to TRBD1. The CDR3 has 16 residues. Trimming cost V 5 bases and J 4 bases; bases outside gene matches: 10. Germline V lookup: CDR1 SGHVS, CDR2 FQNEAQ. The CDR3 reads CASSDEGTAFNEKLFF. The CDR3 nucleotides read TGTGCCAGCAGCGACGAGGGGACAGCCTTTAATGAAAAACTGTTTTTT.

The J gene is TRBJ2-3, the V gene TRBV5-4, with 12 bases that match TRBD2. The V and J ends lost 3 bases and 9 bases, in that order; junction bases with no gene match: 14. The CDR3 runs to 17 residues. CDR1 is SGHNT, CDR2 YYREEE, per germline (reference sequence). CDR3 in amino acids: CASSSDKGTSGYITQYF. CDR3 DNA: TGTGCCAGCAGCTCGGATAAAGGGACTAGCGGGTACATCACGCAGTATTTT.

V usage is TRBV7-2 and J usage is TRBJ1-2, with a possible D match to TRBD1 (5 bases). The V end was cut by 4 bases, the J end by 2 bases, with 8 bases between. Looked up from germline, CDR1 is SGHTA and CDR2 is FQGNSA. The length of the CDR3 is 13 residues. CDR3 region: CASSYGGNYGYTF. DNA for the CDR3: TGTGCCAGCAGCTATGGGGGGAACTATGGCTACACCTTC.

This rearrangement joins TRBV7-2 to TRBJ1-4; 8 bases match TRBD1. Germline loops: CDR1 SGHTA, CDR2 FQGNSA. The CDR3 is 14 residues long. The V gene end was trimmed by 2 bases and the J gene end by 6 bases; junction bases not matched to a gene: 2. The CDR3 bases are TGTGCCAGCAGCTTATCAGGGGGCTATGAAAAACTGTTTTTT. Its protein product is CASSLSGGYEKLFF.

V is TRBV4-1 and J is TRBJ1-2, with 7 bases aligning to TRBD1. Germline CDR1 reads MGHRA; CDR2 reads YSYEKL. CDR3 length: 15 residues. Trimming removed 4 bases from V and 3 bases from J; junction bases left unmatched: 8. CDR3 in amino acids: CASSLTGQVDYGYTF. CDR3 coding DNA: TGCGCCAGCAGCCTAACCGGACAGGTGGACTATGGCTACACCTTC.

CDR3 protein: CASSLPGGGNEQFF. CDR3 sequence (DNA): TGTGCCAGTAGTCTACCGGGAGGGGGCAATGAGCAGTTCTTC. J is TRBJ2-1 and V is TRBV19; the match to TRBD2 covers 8 bases. V lost 5 bases and J lost 6; bases outside the gene matches: 6. Germline values: CDR1 LNHDA, CDR2 SQIVND (reference sequence). The CDR3 covers 14 residues. Using reference TRBV19 and TRBJ2-1 for the parts outside the CDR3, the full variable domain is DGGITQSPKYLFRKEGQNVTLSCEQNLNHDAMYWYRQDPGQGLRLIYYSQIVNDFQKGDIAEGYSVSREKKESFPLTVTSAQKNPTAFYLCASSLPGGGNEQFFGPGTRLTVL.

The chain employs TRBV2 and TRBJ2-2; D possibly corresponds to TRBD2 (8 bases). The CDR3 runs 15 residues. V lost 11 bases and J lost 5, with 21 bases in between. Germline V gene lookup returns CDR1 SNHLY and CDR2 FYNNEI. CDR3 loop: CAGQVRAGVTGELFF. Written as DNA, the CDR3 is TGTGCCGGACAGGTCCGAGCGGGGGTTACCGGGGAGCTGTTTTTT.

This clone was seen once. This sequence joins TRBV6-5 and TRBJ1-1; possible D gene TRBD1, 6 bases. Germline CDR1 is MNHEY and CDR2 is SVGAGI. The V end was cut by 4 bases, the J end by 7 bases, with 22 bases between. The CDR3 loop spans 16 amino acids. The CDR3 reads CASSFSPGTTSNEAFF. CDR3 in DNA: TGTGCCAGCAGTTTCTCCCCCGGGACAACATCGAATGAAGCTTTCTTT.

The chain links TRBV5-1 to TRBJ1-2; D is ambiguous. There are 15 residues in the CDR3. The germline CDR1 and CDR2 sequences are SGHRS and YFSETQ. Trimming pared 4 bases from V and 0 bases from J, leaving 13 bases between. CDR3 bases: TGCGCCAGCAGCAGCGGACCGACTACTAACTATGGCTACACCTTC. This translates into CASSSGPTTNYGYTF.